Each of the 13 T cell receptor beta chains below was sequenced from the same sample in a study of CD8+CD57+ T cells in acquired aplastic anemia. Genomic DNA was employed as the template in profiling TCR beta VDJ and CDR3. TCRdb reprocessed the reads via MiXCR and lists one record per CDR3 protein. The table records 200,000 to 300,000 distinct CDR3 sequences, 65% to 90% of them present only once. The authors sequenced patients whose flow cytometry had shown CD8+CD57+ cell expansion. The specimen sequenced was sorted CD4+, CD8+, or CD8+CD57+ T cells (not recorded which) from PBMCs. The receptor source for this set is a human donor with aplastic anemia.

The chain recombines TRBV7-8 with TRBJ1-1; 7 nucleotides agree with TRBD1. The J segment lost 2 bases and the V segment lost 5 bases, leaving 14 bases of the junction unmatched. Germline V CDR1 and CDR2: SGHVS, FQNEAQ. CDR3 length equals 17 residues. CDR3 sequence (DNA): TGTGCCAGCAGCGGGGGGGAACGACAGGGAAGAAACACTGAAGCTTTCTTT. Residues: CASSGGERQGRNTEAFF.

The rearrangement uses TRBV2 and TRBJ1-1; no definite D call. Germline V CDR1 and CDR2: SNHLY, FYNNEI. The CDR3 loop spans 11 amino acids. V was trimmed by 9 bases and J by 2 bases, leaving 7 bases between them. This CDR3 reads CARPSNTEAFF. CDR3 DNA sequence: TGTGCCAGACCCTCTAACACTGAAGCTTTCTTT.

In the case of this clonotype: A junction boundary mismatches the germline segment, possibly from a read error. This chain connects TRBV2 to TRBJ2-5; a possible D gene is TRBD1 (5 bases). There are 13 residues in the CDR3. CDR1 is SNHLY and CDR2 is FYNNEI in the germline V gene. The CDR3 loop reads CASRAGRQETQYF. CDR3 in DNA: TGCGCCAGCAGGGCCGGACGTCAAGAGACCCAGTACTTC.

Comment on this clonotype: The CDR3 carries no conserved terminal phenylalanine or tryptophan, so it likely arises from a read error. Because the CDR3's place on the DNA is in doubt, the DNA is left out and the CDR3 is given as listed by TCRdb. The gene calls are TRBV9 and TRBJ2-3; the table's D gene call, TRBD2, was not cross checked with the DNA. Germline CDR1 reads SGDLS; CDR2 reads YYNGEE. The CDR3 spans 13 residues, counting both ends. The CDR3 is CASSVGGPSTETL.

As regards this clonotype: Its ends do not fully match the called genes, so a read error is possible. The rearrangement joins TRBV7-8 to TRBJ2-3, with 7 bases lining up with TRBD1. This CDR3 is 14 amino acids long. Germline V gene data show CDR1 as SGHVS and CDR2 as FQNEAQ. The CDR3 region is CASSFDPDGTAQYF. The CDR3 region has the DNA TGTGCCAGCAGCTTTGATCCAGACGGGACAGCGCAGTACTTT.

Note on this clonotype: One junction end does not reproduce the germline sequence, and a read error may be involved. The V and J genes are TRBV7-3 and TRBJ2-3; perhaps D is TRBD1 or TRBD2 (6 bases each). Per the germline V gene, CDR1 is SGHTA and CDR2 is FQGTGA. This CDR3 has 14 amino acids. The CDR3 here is CASSLGGTTNEKLF. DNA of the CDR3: TGTGCCAGCAGCTTAGGCGGGACAACTAATGAAAAACTGTTT. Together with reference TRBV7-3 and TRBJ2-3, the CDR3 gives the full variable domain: GAGVSQTPSNKVTEKGKYVELRCDPISGHTALYWYRQSLGQGPEFLIYFQGTGAADDSGLPNDRFFAVRPEGSVSTLKIQRTERGDSAVYLCASSLGGTTNEKLFGPGTRLTVL.

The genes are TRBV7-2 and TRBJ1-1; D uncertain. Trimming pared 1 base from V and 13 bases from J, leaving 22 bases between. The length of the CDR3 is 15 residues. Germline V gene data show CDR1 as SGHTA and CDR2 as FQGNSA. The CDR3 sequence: CASSLGTSGNLVDFF. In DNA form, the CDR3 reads TGTGCCAGCAGCTTAGGGACTAGCGGGAACTTGGTAGATTTCTTT.

The CDR3 reads CATSRDQSNGEGYTF. In DNA form, the CDR3 reads TGTGCCACCAGCAGAGATCAGTCTAACGGGGAGGGCTACACCTTC. This chain uses TRBV15 with TRBJ1-2, with no clear D. The germline V gene has CDR1 LNHNV and CDR2 YYDKDF (reference sequence). There are 15 residues in the CDR3. The V gene lost 0 bases and the J gene lost 8 bases, with 16 bases spanning the gap.

The CDR3, as DNA: TGCAGTGCTCCTAGCGGGGGGGCGACCTACGAGCAGTACTTC. As protein: CSAPSGGATYEQYF. The chain is built from TRBV20-1 and TRBJ2-7; 12 positions match TRBD2. Germline V gene sequence: CDR1 DFQATT, CDR2 SNEGSKA (reference sequence). J gave up 2 bases and V 5 bases, and 4 bases lay outside the gene matches. The CDR3 contains 14 residues.

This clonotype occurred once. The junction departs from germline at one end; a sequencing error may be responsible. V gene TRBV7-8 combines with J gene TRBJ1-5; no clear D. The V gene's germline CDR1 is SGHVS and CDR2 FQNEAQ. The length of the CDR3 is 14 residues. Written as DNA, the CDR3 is TGTGCCAGCAGCGACTCAAGAAGCAGGCAGAGCGATGAGTTT. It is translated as CASSDSRSRQSDEF.

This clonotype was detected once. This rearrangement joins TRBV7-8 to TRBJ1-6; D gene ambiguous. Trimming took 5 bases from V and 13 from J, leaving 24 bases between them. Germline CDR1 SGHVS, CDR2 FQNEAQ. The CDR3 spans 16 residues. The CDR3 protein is CASSVARASYTQPLHF. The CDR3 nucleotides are TGTGCCAGCAGCGTCGCCAGAGCCTCCTATACTCAGCCCCTCCACTTT.

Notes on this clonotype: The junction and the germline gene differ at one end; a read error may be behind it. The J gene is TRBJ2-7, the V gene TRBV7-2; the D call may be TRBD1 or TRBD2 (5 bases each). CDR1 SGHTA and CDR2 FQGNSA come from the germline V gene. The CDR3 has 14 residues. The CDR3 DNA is TGTGCCAGCGTACCGACCGAGGGGCCGAAAGACCAAGTCTTC. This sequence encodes CASVPTEGPKDQVF.

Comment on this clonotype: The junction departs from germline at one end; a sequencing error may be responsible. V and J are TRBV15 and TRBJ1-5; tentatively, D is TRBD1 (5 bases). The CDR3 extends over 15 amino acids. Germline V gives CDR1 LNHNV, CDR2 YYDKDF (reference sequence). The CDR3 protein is CATSRAGDGNQPRHF. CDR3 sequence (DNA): TGTGCCACCAGCAGAGCGGGGGATGGCAATCAGCCCCGGCATTTT.